This TCR beta chain was identified in a study of blood T cell repertoires in COVID-19. Whole-study context: T cells, B-cell-depleted T cells, or PBMCs provided the cDNA or gDNA that served as material.

This CDR3 spans 13 amino acids. Trimming removed 3 bases from V and 5 bases from J, with 11 bases in between. Germline CDR1 reads LGHDT; CDR2 reads YNNKEL (reference sequence). Authors' analysis steps: Reference gene primer amplification gave nucleated cell count estimates. Only in-frame clones appear in the TCRdb table, and some are missing; sequencing was by immunoSEQ multiplex PCR. V, J and clone size were drawn from that table, and D and trimming were deduced from the DNA. The sample records fewer than 250,000 clones, 80% to 90% being singletons. Sequenced material: peripheral blood. The V and J genes are TRBV3-1 (or the pseudogene TRBV3-2) and TRBJ2-7, with a weak D call TRBD1 (5 bases). This clonotype was obtained from a man aged 50 to 60 with acute or convalescent COVID-19. The CDR3 DNA follows: TGTGCCAGCAGCCACCCAGGGATCCACGAGCAGTACTTC. Translated: CASSHPGIHEQYF.